This TCR beta chain was sequenced for a study of coeliac disease. Study observations and caveats: Largely private TRB repertoires meant most sequences were sample-unique. According to the authors, this method cannot detect gliadin-specific T cells in an unbiased way. Lower clonality than controls marked TRB and TRG repertoires from active celiac intraepithelial and lamina propria samples.

Repertoires were generated with immunoSEQ multiplex PCR, while TCRdb's copy carries only in-frame clones and drops some. The sample includes fewer than 2,000 clones, almost 65% of them seen just once. Concerning this clone itself: What it binds is not known.

The source of this sequence is a woman aged 45-65 years with celiac disease on a gluten-free diet. Specimen: intraepithelial lymphocytes from the gut.

The CDR3 loop reads CASSPGLSYEQYF. The CDR3 DNA follows: TGTGCCAGCAGTCCCGGACTGTCCTACGAGCAGTACTTC. The gene calls are TRBV27 and TRBJ2-7; weak D call: TRBD2 (5 bases). Trimming took off 5 bases at V and 1 base at J, with 9 bases between the two ends. This CDR3 is built from 13 residues. Germline CDR1 is MNHEY and CDR2 is SMNVEV (reference sequence).